This TCR beta chain was documented in a study of early T cells in non-severe SARS-CoV-2 infection (dated by TCRdb to 2020 to 2022). About the full investigation: Because TCR sequencing was done on bulk RNA from unsorted whole blood, the alpha and beta chains could not be paired. Beyond this particular receptor, the publication reports: VDJdb matching was skewed toward anti-spike CD8 responses and likely underestimated virus-specific expansions, missing private and CD4 specificities.

Library preparation was by 5' RACE. Sequencing took place on a NextSeq 500. The TCR library protocol attached unique molecular identifiers to individual cDNA molecules to correct for sequencing error and PCR bias. Sequencing covered both TCR alpha and beta chains, and within each sample the abundances of alpha and beta sequences were tightly co-correlated. Per the original workflow: V gene, J gene and CDR3 annotation of TCR sequences was performed with Decombinator V4. Expanded TCRs were defined as changing significantly between any two time points under a Poisson model with p below 0.0001. TCR abundances were normalised to the total number of TCRs sequenced per sample and were expressed as counts per million. TRAV1-2 paired with TRAJ12, TRAJ20 or TRAJ33 defined MAIT TCRs, while TRAV10 paired with TRAJ18 defined iNKT TCRs. VDJdb, accessed 1 November 2021, was searched for CMV, EBV and SARS-CoV-2 annotated TCRs, excluding TCRs annotated for multiple antigens. TCRdb took the public reads, trimmed them with fastp at Q25, ran MiXCR for clone calling and kept in-frame beta chains. Records with the same CDR3 protein are collapsed into one entry carrying the most frequent genes and DNA. The authors' filters were not applied to this entry. The sample has 75,000 to 100,000 distinct CDR3 sequences on record, around 14% of them singletons. Roughly 7% of the sample goes to the ten largest clones.

Worth noting for this clonotype: It lacks a known antigen. Within one base of it there is no much larger clone, and no base qualities were kept.

V gives up 4 bases and J gives up 7 bases, and the segment between their germline ends measures 22 bases. From the germline V gene, CDR1 is MDHEN and CDR2 is SYDVKM. The CDR3, cysteine through phenylalanine, is 16 amino acids long. The retained sequence is limited to the CDR3, 48 bases, with the frame set at the first base. The study was a case-control design nested within a healthcare worker cohort in London, UK, with weekly nasopharyngeal swab PCR tests and blood sampling. Healthcare workers were recruited between 23 and 31 March 2020, during the week of the UK lockdown, and were followed weekly for up to about 15 weeks.

The TCR sequence derives from an adult who was a healthcare worker with PCR-confirmed SARS-CoV-2 infection or an uninfected control (not recorded which). Rearrangement joined TRBV28 to TRBJ1-2; the D segment could be TRBD1, given 5 matching bases. The sequencing sample was made of whole blood. The CDR3 here reads CASSSPAGQGVGGYTF. The nucleotides are TGTGCCAGCAGTTCTCCAGCTGGGCAGGGAGTGGGTGGCTACACCTTC.